This T cell receptor (beta chain) was captured in a study of identical twins. Germline CDR1 reads MGHRA; CDR2 reads YSYEKL. After removal of 1 base from V and 0 bases from J, the junction contained 0 bases not matched to a gene. The CDR3 contains 15 residues. cDNA molecules carried unique molecular identifiers, and template switching added a universal primer site. TCRdb processed the 5' RACE reads anew with MiXCR; each CDR3 protein has one entry. The table has 140,000 to 150,000 distinct CDR3 sequences, 3.5% seen once. Study observations and caveats: Findings came from cross-sectional statistics, without long-term follow-up of donors. Zero-insertion findings could be partly confounded by invariant cells (MAIT and iNKT cells). Clonotypes of the beta chain that were abundant in cord blood carried fewer insertions (memory repertoires showed none).

This clonotype was counted between two and nine times. Antigen: not known. The source is a man between 18 and 35 years old in good health. Sequencing was carried out using memory T cells sorted from blood. The V call is TRBV4-1, the J call TRBJ2-1; TRBD2 matches 7 bases. CDR3 sequence: CASSQGLASYNEQFF. DNA of the CDR3: TGCGCCAGCAGCCAAGGACTAGCCTCCTACAATGAGCAGTTCTTC.